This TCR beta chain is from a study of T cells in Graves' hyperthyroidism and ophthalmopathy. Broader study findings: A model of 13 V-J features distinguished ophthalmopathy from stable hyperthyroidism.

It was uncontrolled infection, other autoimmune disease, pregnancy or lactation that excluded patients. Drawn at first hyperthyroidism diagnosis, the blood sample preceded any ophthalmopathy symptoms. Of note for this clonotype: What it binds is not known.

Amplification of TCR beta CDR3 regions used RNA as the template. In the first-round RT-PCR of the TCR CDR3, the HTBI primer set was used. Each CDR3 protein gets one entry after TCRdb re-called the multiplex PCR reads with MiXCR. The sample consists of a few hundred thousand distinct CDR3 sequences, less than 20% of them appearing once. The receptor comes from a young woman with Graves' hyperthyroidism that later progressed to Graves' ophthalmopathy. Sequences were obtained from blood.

The CDR3 sequence is CASRPGEGEQYF. The CDR3 DNA reads as TGCGCCAGCAGACCCGGAGAGGGCGAGCAGTACTTC. The chain couples TRBV5-1 to TRBJ2-7; D may be TRBD2 (5 bases). Germline values: CDR1 SGHRS, CDR2 YFSETQ. Deletions cut 5 bases from V and 6 bases from J, with 12 bases between. This CDR3 spans 12 amino acids.